This T cell receptor beta chain was captured in a study of cytomegalovirus exposure and HLA in healthy donors. Regarding the study as a whole: An analysis that was carried out later associated fewer than 20,000 TCR beta sequences with HLA alleles at 0.05 false discovery rate.

Donors showed nominal health when sampled, although they likely had unrecorded immune exposures. CDR1 is SQVTM, CDR2 ANQGSEA, per germline. V was clipped by 1 base and J by 9 bases, with 18 bases between them. The CDR3 length is 14 residues. To note about this clone: Its specificity is unknown.

PCR was performed using 60 Vbeta and 13 Jbeta primers. Sequencing used immunoSEQ multiplex PCR; TCRdb keeps in-frame clones, though not all of them. The profile shows around 81,000 clones, roughly 60% of them singletons. Sequencing input: PBMCs. The chain has TRBV29-1 and TRBJ1-1, with D possibly TRBD1 on 6 matching bases. The sequence was collected from a man aged 25-40 years in good health and CMV-seropositive. The CDR3 nucleotides are TGCAGCGTTGAAGGTGAGACAGGCCAACTACAAGCTTTCTTT. Protein: CSVEGETGQLQAFF. The variable domain in full, completed from reference TRBV29-1 and TRBJ1-1, reads SAVISQKPSRDICQRGTSLTIQCQVDSQVTMMFWYRQQPGQSLTLIATANQGSEATYESGFVIDKFPISRPNLTFSTLTVSNMSPEDSSIYLCSVEGETGQLQAFFGQGTRLTVV.